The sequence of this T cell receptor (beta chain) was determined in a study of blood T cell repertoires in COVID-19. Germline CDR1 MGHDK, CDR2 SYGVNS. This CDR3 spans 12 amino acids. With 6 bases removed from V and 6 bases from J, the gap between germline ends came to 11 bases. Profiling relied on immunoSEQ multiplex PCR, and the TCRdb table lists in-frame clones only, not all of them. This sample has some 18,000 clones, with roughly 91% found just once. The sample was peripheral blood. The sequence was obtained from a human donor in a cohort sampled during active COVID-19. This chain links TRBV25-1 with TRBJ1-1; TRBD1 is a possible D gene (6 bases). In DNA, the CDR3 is TGTGCCAGCAGCCATGGGGGCTCTGAAGCTTTCTTT. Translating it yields CASSHGGSEAFF.